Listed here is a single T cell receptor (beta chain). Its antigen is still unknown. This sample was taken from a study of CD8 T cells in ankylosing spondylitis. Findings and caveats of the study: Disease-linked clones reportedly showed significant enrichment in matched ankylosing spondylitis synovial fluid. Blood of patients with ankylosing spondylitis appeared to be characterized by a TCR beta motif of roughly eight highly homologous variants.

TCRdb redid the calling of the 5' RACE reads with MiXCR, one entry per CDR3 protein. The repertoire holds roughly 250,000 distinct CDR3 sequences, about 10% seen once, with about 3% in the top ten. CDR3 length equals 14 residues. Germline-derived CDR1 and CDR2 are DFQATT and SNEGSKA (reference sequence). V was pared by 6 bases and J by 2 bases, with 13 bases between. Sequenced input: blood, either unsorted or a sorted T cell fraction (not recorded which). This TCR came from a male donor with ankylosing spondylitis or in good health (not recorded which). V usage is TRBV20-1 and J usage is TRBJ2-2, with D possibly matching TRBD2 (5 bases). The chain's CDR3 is CSATGIYNTGELFF. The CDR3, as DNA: TGCAGTGCCACGGGAATATATAACACCGGGGAGCTGTTTTTT.